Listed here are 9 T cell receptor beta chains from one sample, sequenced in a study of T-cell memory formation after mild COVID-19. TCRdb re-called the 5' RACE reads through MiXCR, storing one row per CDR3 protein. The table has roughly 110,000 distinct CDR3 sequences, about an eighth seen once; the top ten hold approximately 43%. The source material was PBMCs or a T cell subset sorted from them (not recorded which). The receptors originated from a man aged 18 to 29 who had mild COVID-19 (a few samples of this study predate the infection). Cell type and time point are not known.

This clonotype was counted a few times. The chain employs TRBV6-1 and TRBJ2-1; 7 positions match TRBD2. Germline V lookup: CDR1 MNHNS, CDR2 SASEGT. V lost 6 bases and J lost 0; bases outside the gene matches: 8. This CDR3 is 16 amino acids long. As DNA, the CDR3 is TGTGCCAGCAGAGCGGGATTCGAAAGCTCCTACAATGAGCAGTTCTTC. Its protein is CASRAGFESSYNEQFF.

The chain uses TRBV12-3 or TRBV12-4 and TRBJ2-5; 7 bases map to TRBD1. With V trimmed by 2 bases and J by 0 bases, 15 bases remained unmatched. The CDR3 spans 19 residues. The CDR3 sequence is CASSLSEARRGIYQETQYF. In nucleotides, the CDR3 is TGTGCCAGCAGTTTATCAGAGGCCCGCAGGGGGATATACCAAGAGACCCAGTACTTC.

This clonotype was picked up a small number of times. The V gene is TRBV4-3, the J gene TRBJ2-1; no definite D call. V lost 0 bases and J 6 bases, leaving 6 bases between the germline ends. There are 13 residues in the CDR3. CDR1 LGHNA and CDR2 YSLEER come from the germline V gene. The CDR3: CASSQDMGNEQFF. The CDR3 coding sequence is TGCGCCAGCAGCCAAGACATGGGCAATGAGCAGTTCTTC.

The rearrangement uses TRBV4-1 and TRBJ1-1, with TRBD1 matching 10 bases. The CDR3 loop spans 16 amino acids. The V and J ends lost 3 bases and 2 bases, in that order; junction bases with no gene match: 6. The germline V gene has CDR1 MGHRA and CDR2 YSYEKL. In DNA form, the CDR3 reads TGCGCCAGCAGCCATTCGGGACAGGGGTATAACACTGAAGCTTTCTTT. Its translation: CASSHSGQGYNTEAFF.

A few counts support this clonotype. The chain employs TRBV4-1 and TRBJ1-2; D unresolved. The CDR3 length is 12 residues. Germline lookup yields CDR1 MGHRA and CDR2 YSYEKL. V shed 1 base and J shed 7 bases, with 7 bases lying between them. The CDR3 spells CASSQGRVGYTF. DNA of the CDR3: TGCGCCAGCAGCCAAGGTCGGGTTGGCTACACCTTC.

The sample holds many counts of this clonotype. The CDR3 DNA is TGCGCCAGCAGCCAAGATCCTGCAGGGGCGTATGAGCAGTTCTTC. It translates to CASSQDPAGAYEQFF. This rearrangement joins TRBV4-3 to TRBJ2-1; D perhaps matches TRBD1 (6 bases). V lost 0 bases and J 8 bases, leaving 14 bases between the germline ends. The CDR3 is 15 amino acids. Germline V gene data show CDR1 as LGHNA and CDR2 as YSLEER.

CDR3 DNA sequence: TGTGCCAGCAGCTTAACCGGCCACTATGGCTACACCTTC. Translated, it gives CASSLTGHYGYTF. The gene calls are TRBV7-6 and TRBJ1-2, with D unresolved. CDR3 length: 13 residues. Trimming took 2 bases from V and 3 from J, leaving 7 bases between them. Germline CDR1 is SGHVS and CDR2 is FNYEAQ.

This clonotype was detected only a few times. In nucleotides, the CDR3 is TGCAGCGTTGGGGACAGGGATGCAACTAATGAAAAACTGTTTTTT. It specifies CSVGDRDATNEKLFF. J is TRBJ1-4 and V is TRBV29-1, with TRBD1 matching over 9 bases. In germline, CDR1 is SQVTM, CDR2 ANQGSEA. V lost 4 bases to trimming and J lost 0 bases; unmatched junction nucleotides: 3. The CDR3 sequence is 15 residues long. Looking up the rest from reference TRBV29-1 and TRBJ1-4 gives the full variable domain: SAVISQKPSRDICQRGTSLTIQCQVDSQVTMMFWYRQQPGQSLTLIATANQGSEATYESGFVIDKFPISRPNLTFSTLTVSNMSPEDSSIYLCSVGDRDATNEKLFFGSGTQLSVL.

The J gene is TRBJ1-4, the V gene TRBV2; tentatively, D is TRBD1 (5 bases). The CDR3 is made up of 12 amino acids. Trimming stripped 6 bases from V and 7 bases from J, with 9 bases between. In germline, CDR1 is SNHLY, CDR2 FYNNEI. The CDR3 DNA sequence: TGTGCCAGCAGATCTACAGGTGAAAAACTGTTTTTT. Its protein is CASRSTGEKLFF.